In its sample, the clone carrying this T cell receptor (beta chain) was seen a few times. The data were obtained in a study of CD8 T cells in ankylosing spondylitis. MiXCR was run by TCRdb on the 5' RACE reads, yielding one entry per CDR3 protein. The sample carries some 33,000 distinct CDR3 sequences, more than 13% recorded once. CDR3 size: 14 residues. The V and J ends lost 6 bases and 4 bases respectively, with 12 bases between them. The germline V gene has CDR1 MDHEN and CDR2 SYDVKM. Sequences were obtained from blood. The chain has TRBV28 and TRBJ2-2; D might be TRBD2 (7 bases). This receptor was identified in a male donor with ankylosing spondylitis or in good health (not recorded which). In DNA, the CDR3 is TGTGCCAGCAGCCCGAGGGGGGGCACCGGGGAGCTGTTTTTT. It encodes CASSPRGGTGELFF.